Following are 27 T cell receptor beta chains from one sample sequenced in a study of cytomegalovirus exposure and HLA in healthy donors. Primers included in the PCR were 60 Vbeta and 13 Jbeta primers. Repertoires were generated with immunoSEQ multiplex PCR, while TCRdb's copy carries only in-frame clones and drops some. Seen here are about 180,000 clones, around 81% observed once, and the top ten hold 2.2%. Sequencing was carried out using PBMCs. The receptors shown here come from a woman aged 30 to 39 in good health and CMV-seronegative.

The chain carries TRBV11-3 and TRBJ1-1; D not resolved. Trimming stripped 5 bases from V and 0 bases from J, with 16 bases between. Germline assignment: CDR1 SGHNT and CDR2 YENEEA. This CDR3 is built from 16 residues. Here the CDR3 reads CASSRSRGGMNTEAFF. As DNA, the CDR3 is TGTGCCAGCAGCCGCTCCCGGGGAGGCATGAACACTGAAGCTTTCTTT.

A few counts support this clone. The CDR3 bases are TGTGCCAGCAGCTTAGCTAGCGGGATGCCCTCCTACAATGAGCAGTTCTTC. This codes for CASSLASGMPSYNEQFF. V is TRBV7-9 and J is TRBJ2-1; the match to TRBD2 covers 8 bases. Germline CDR1 reads SEHNR; CDR2 reads FQNEAQ (reference sequence). The CDR3 length is 17 residues. J was trimmed by 0 bases and V by 0 bases; bases with no gene match: 4.

A single count supports this clone. The V call is TRBV19, the J call TRBJ2-1; D may be TRBD2 (6 bases). Germline CDR1 reads LNHDA; CDR2 reads SQIVND (reference sequence). The CDR3 is 10 residues long. With 3 bases removed from V and 12 bases from J, the gap between germline ends came to 6 bases. The DNA for the CDR3 is TGTGCCAGTAGTATGGAGGGGCAGTTCTTC. Residues: CASSMEGQFF.

The V gene is TRBV6-1, the J gene TRBJ1-1; TRBD1 matches 10 bases. This CDR3 spans 14 amino acids. The trim removed 6 bases at V and 3 bases at J, leaving 4 bases unmatched. Germline V CDR1 and CDR2: MNHNS, SASEGT. The CDR3 coding sequence is TGTGCCAGCAGGCGGACAGGGGGGGACACTGAAGCTTTCTTT. Residues: CASRRTGGDTEAFF.

This chain uses TRBV6-5 with TRBJ2-3; TRBD1 aligns across 12 bases. Per germline, CDR1 MNHEY and CDR2 SVGAGI. The junction had 7 bases not matched to a gene; V was cut back by 5 bases and J by 13 bases. The length of the CDR3 is 13 residues. CDR3 DNA sequence: TGTGCCAGCAGTATAACCGGGACAGGGGGCAAGTATTTT. Protein product: CASSITGTGGKYF.

The chain joins TRBV2 to TRBJ2-1, with 12 bases identical to TRBD2. Germline trimming cut 6 bases from V and 8 bases from J; bases unmatched to any gene: 11. The CDR3 is made up of 16 amino acids. Germline assignment: CDR1 SNHLY and CDR2 FYNNEI. CDR3 bases: TGTGCCAGCAGCCCAGGACTAGCGGGGAGTTGGGATGAGCAGTTCTTC. It specifies CASSPGLAGSWDEQFF.

The V call is TRBV27, the J call TRBJ2-1, with TRBD2 matching 11 bases. The V and J ends lost 6 bases and 9 bases, in that order; junction bases with no gene match: 19. CDR3 length: 18 residues. Per germline, CDR1 MNHEY and CDR2 SMNVEV (reference sequence). CDR3 sequence: CASRPIVASGRLAGEQFF. The CDR3 DNA sequence: TGTGCCAGCAGGCCGATCGTAGCTAGCGGGAGGTTAGCGGGTGAGCAGTTCTTC.

This clone appeared once. The chain links TRBV5-3 to TRBJ2-1; 12 bases map to TRBD2. TRBV5-3 is recorded as an ORF, its role being uncertain. After removal of 3 bases from V and 10 bases from J, the junction contained 11 bases not matched to a gene. The CDR3 sequence is 16 residues long. CDR3 amino acids: CARSSTGRLAGAEQFF. The CDR3, as DNA: TGTGCCAGAAGCTCAACAGGGAGACTAGCGGGAGCGGAGCAGTTCTTC.

The CDR3 reads CASSEQPTDTQYF. The DNA of the CDR3 is TGCGCCAGCAGTGAACAGCCCACAGATACGCAGTATTTT. The chain uses TRBV10-1 and TRBJ2-3; D is undetermined. This CDR3 has 13 amino acids. In germline, CDR1 is WNHNN, CDR2 SYGVQD (reference sequence). The V gene lost 3 bases and the J gene lost 2 bases, with 6 bases spanning the gap.

This rearrangement joins TRBV30 to TRBJ1-2; 9 bases fit TRBD1. CDR1 and CDR2 (germline): GTSNPN, SVGIG (reference sequence). The CDR3 has 13 residues. V lost 3 bases, J lost 7 bases, and 6 bases stayed unmatched. The CDR3 loop reads CAWSPGQGFGYTF. The CDR3 nucleotides read TGTGCCTGGAGCCCGGGACAGGGTTTTGGCTACACCTTC.

This clone has a handful of counts. This chain's CDR3 is CASSLLLAGVICQGQETQYF. DNA of the CDR3: TGTGCCAGCAGTTTATTACTAGCGGGAGTAATATGTCAGGGCCAAGAGACCCAGTACTTC. The V gene is TRBV27, the J gene TRBJ2-5; 11 nucleotides align to TRBD2. Germline values: CDR1 MNHEY, CDR2 SMNVEV (reference sequence). This CDR3 region has 20 residues. The trim removed 1 base at V and 1 base at J, leaving 14 bases unmatched.

The rearrangement uses TRBV10-1 and TRBJ2-3, with TRBD1 as a possible D gene (5 bases). The germline V and J ends were trimmed by 3 bases and 0 bases, with 13 bases remaining between them. This CDR3 comprises 16 residues. The germline CDR1 and CDR2 sequences are WNHNN and SYGVQD (reference sequence). DNA for the CDR3: TGCGCCAGCAGTGACCTACAGGTTACAAGCACAGATACGCAGTATTTT. Its protein product is CASSDLQVTSTDTQYF.

In its sample, this clone was seen once. The chain couples TRBV11-3 to TRBJ2-2, with D unresolved. With 5 bases removed from V and 3 bases from J, the gap between germline ends came to 4 bases. This CDR3 spans 12 amino acids. The germline V gene has CDR1 SGHNT and CDR2 YENEEA. CDR3 loop: CASSLYTGELFF. The CDR3 DNA sequence: TGTGCCAGCAGCCTGTACACCGGGGAGCTGTTTTTT.

This sequence joins TRBV28 and TRBJ2-7, with 7 bases lining up with TRBD1. The CDR3 has 15 residues. V shed 4 bases and J 6 bases; nucleotides not matched to a gene: 12. Germline-derived CDR1 and CDR2 are MDHEN and SYDVKM. The DNA of the CDR3 is TGTGCCAGCAGTTCCCCGGGACAGCTAAAAATCGAGCAGTACTTC. Translating it yields CASSSPGQLKIEQYF. The full variable domain, its missing parts supplied by reference TRBV28 and TRBJ2-7, is DVKVTQSSRYLVKRTGEKVFLECVQDMDHENMFWYRQDPGLGLRLIYFSYDVKMKEKGDIPEGYSVSREKKERFSLILESASTNQTSMYLCASSSPGQLKIEQYFGPGTRLTVT.

V and J are TRBV7-6 and TRBJ2-7; TRBD2 matches at 11 bases. The CDR3 is 17 residues long. After removal of 5 bases from V and 0 bases from J, the junction contained 9 bases not matched to a gene. Germline V gene sequence: CDR1 SGHVS, CDR2 FNYEAQ. The CDR3 sequence: CASSAGLAGHLSYEQYF. DNA for the CDR3: TGTGCCAGCAGCGCCGGACTAGCGGGCCACCTCTCCTACGAGCAGTACTTC.

The chain combines TRBV21-1 with TRBJ1-5; the table calls TRBD1, which could not be checked here. TRBV21-1 is an annotated pseudogene. The CDR3 is 17 residues long. The CDR3 DNA is TGTGCCAGCAGCAAGTCCATGGCAGGGGAGAGGAGTCAGCCCCAGCATTTT. Protein: CASSKSMAGERSQPQHF.

In regard to this clone: At one boundary the junction diverges from the germline segment, which might be a read error. The chain is built from TRBV19 and TRBJ2-6; tentative D call: TRBD1 (5 bases). This CDR3 is 17 amino acids long. The germline gives CDR1 LNHDA, CDR2 SQIVND (reference sequence). CDR3 sequence (DNA): TGTGCCAGTAGCCCGACAGCCTCCCTCTCTGGGGCCAACGGCCTGACTTTC. Residues: CASSPTASLSGANGLTF.

The V gene is TRBV4-1, the J gene TRBJ2-7; 8 nucleotides match TRBD2. The CDR3 has 16 amino acids. Germline V CDR1 and CDR2: MGHRA, YSYEKL. With V trimmed by 4 bases and J by 6 bases, 14 bases remained unmatched. The CDR3 region is CASSPDRGREVSEQYF. DNA for the CDR3: TGCGCCAGCAGCCCCGACCGGGGGCGGGAGGTTAGCGAGCAGTACTTC.

The chain is built from TRBV7-9 and TRBJ2-1, with D tentatively TRBD1 (6 bases). Germline V CDR1 and CDR2: SEHNR, FQNEAQ (reference sequence). The CDR3 is 18 amino acids. The ends were cut back, 3 bases at V and 4 bases at J, with 22 bases in the middle. DNA of the CDR3: TGTGCCAGCAGCTTTTTTGGCGCCGGGACAAAGGTGTACAATGAGCAGTTCTTC. The encoded protein is CASSFFGAGTKVYNEQFF.

The CDR3 protein is CASSAGFANTGELFF. In DNA form, the CDR3 reads TGTGCCAGCAGCGCAGGGTTCGCGAACACCGGGGAGCTGTTTTTT. V is TRBV2 and J is TRBJ2-2, with D perhaps TRBD1 (5 bases). The germline CDR1 and CDR2 sequences are SNHLY and FYNNEI. The CDR3 has 15 residues. The V and J ends lost 6 bases and 0 bases respectively, with 11 bases between them. Full variable domain (remainder filled in from reference TRBV2 and TRBJ2-2): EPEVTQTPSHQVTQMGQEVILRCVPISNHLYFYWYRQILGQKVEFLVSFYNNEISEKSEIFDDQFSVERPDGSNFTLKIRSTKLEDSAMYFCASSAGFANTGELFFGEGSRLTVL.

J is TRBJ2-7 and V is TRBV11-2; 8 nucleotides match TRBD1. J lost 4 bases, V lost 5 bases, and 4 bases had no gene match. This CDR3 spans 13 amino acids. Germline V gene data show CDR1 as SGHAT and CDR2 as FQNNGV. The CDR3 loop is CASSPTGGYEQYF. DNA of the CDR3: TGTGCCAGCAGCCCTACAGGGGGATACGAGCAGTACTTC. Variable domain in full (rest from reference TRBV11-2 and TRBJ2-7): EAGVAQSPRYKIIEKRQSVAFWCNPISGHATLYWYQQILGQGPKLLIQFQNNGVVDDSQLPKDRFSAERLKGVDSTLKIQPAKLEDSAVYLCASSPTGGYEQYFGPGTRLTVT.

The V and J genes are TRBV7-2 and TRBJ2-5, with D possibly being TRBD2 (5 bases). Per germline, CDR1 SGHTA and CDR2 FQGNSA. V was trimmed by 3 bases and J by 5 bases, leaving 13 bases between them. CDR3 length equals 14 residues. The CDR3 loop reads CASSFGVGGETQYF. The DNA of the CDR3 is TGTGCCAGCAGCTTCGGGGTGGGCGGGGAGACCCAGTACTTC.

This sequence joins TRBV7-2 and TRBJ2-3; 9 bases line up with TRBD1. J gave up 8 bases and V 5 bases, and 11 bases lay outside the gene matches. The CDR3 length is 15 residues. From germline, CDR1 is SGHTA and CDR2 FQGNSA. The CDR3 nucleotides read TGTGCCAGCAGCCTCGGGACAGGGCTAGCGGTTACGCAGTATTTT. Protein product: CASSLGTGLAVTQYF.

The chain is built from TRBV5-4 and TRBJ2-7; D perhaps matches TRBD1 (7 bases). Looked up from germline, CDR1 is SGHNT and CDR2 is YYREEE (reference sequence). Trimming removed 4 bases from V and 3 bases from J, with 11 bases in between. This CDR3 is 13 amino acids long. The CDR3, as DNA: TGTGCCAGCAGCGCGGGACAGCTCTACGAGCAGTACTTC. It specifies CASSAGQLYEQYF.

The chain has TRBV6-6 and TRBJ2-7, with 8 bases fitting TRBD1. The CDR3 contains 13 residues. CDR1 is MNHNY and CDR2 is SVGAGI in the germline V gene (reference sequence). V gave up 6 bases and J gave up 5 bases; unmatched junction bases: 6. CDR3 DNA sequence: TGTGCCAGCAGACAAGGACAGGGCAACGAGCAGTACTTC. This gives the protein CASRQGQGNEQYF.

The chain has TRBV11-2 and TRBJ2-1; TRBD2 is a possible D gene (6 bases). The CDR3 sequence is 17 residues long. The germline V gene encodes CDR1 SGHAT and CDR2 FQNNGV. Trimming took off 0 bases at V and 3 bases at J, with 15 bases between the two ends. The CDR3 reads CASSLERGGIRYNEQFF. CDR3 bases: TGTGCCAGCAGCTTAGAAAGAGGAGGGATACGCTACAATGAGCAGTTCTTC. The full variable domain, with the rest looked up from reference TRBV11-2 and TRBJ2-1, is EAGVAQSPRYKIIEKRQSVAFWCNPISGHATLYWYQQILGQGPKLLIQFQNNGVVDDSQLPKDRFSAERLKGVDSTLKIQPAKLEDSAVYLCASSLERGGIRYNEQFFGPGTRLTVL.

This clone showed up just once. The rearrangement uses TRBV15 and TRBJ2-7, with D hard to call. CDR1 LNHNV and CDR2 YYDKDF come from the germline V gene (reference sequence). There are 15 residues in the CDR3. Trimming took 0 bases from V and 3 from J, leaving 12 bases between them. The CDR3: CATSRDMEKGYEQYF. CDR3 in DNA: TGTGCCACCAGCAGAGATATGGAGAAAGGCTACGAGCAGTACTTC.